This is a list of T cell receptor beta chains from one sample in a study of shared T cell receptors in the human thymus. Libraries were prepared by immunoSEQ multiplex PCR; TCRdb keeps only in-frame clonotypes and omits some of them. The table shows hundreds of thousands of clones, with about 90% occurring only once. These records were also assigned to another study, of human thymus T cells.

Sequencing was performed on thymocytes. These receptors all stem from a boy less than two years old with a congenital heart defect. CDR3s include the opening cysteine and the closing phenylalanine or tryptophan. D genes are given only for firm matches. The listing skips clone size in some rows; elsewhere it reads once, few, many or a size class.

>-|TRBV5-1|few|TRBJ1-1
CASSLETESEAFF
TGCGCCAGCAGCTTGGAAACAGAGAGTGAAGCTTTCTTT
>TRBD2|TRBV4-2|-|TRBJ2-3
CASSPTSGGAGDTQYF
TGTGCCAGCAGCCCAACTAGCGGGGGGGCCGGAGATACGCAGTATTTT
>TRBD2|TRBV7-3|-|TRBJ2-7
CASSPLRREVGSAEQYF
TGTGCCAGCAGCCCACTTAGACGGGAGGTTGGATCTGCCGAGCAGTACTTC
>-|TRBV29-1|-|TRBJ1-1
CSVGGRGLQGTEAFF
TGCAGCGTTGGGGGCAGGGGCCTGCAAGGCACTGAAGCTTTCTTT
>-|TRBV4-1|-|TRBJ1-1
CASSQDGRGIYLNTEAFF
TGCGCCAGCAGCCAAGATGGCAGGGGCATCTATTTGAACACTGAAGCTTTCTTT
>-|TRBV27|-|TRBJ2-7
CASIWRDSLFYEQYF
TGTGCCAGCATCTGGAGGGACAGCCTATTTTACGAGCAGTACTTC
>TRBD1|TRBV28|-|TRBJ1-2
CASSTQNRGSGLYTF
TGTGCCAGCAGTACCCAGAACAGGGGGTCCGGCCTCTACACCTTC
>TRBD1|TRBV25-1|-|TRBJ1-5
CASSGRDSDVQHF
TGTGCCAGCAGTGGGCGGGACAGCGATGTCCAGCATTTT
>-|TRBV4-1|few|TRBJ2-3
CASSQDQGQITDTQYF
TGCGCCAGCAGCCAAGATCAGGGGCAGATCACAGATACGCAGTATTTT
>-|TRBV21-1|-|TRBJ1-3
CASSVLRDRGKLSSGNTIYF
TGTGCCAGCTCCGTACTCCGGGACAGGGGGAAATTGAGCTCTGGAAACACCATATATTTT
>-|TRBV30|-|TRBJ1-5
CAWTIQGSNQPQHF
TGTGCCTGGACTATTCAGGGCAGCAATCAGCCCCAGCATTTT
>TRBD1|TRBV7-9|-|TRBJ1-1
CASSINRGGKTEAFF
TGTGCCAGCAGCATCAACAGGGGGGGGAAAACTGAAGCTTTCTTT
>TRBD2|TRBV25-1|-|TRBJ2-1
CASVNIAGLDNEQFF
TGTGCCAGCGTAAATATAGCGGGCCTTGACAATGAGCAGTTCTTC
>TRBD1|TRBV5-6|-|TRBJ2-2
CASSPGQENTGELFF
TGTGCCAGCAGCCCCGGACAGGAGAACACCGGGGAGCTGTTTTTT
>-|TRBV15|-|TRBJ1-5
CATSLRGSVNQPQHF
TGTGCCACCTCTCTCAGGGGCTCAGTCAATCAGCCCCAGCATTTT
>-|TRBV28|few|TRBJ1-2
CASSPRGLGGYTF
TGTGCCAGCAGTCCGCGAGGGTTGGGTGGCTACACCTTC
>TRBD1|TRBV5-1|-|TRBJ1-3
CASSSGQNSGNTIYF
TGCGCCAGCAGCTCGGGACAGAACTCTGGAAACACCATATATTTT
>-|TRBV6-1|-|TRBJ1-5
CASSYRDQPQHF
TGTGCCAGCAGCTACAGGGATCAGCCCCAGCATTTT
>TRBD2|TRBV5-4|once|TRBJ2-7
CASSPGLENYEQYF
TGTGCCAGCAGCCCGGGACTAGAAAACTACGAGCAGTACTTC
>-|TRBV28|-|TRBJ1-1
CASSLGGQNTEAFF
TGTGCCAGCAGTTTGGGGGGTCAGAACACTGAAGCTTTCTTT
>TRBD1|TRBV18|-|TRBJ1-5
CASSAGTGPLNQPQHF
TGTGCCAGCTCAGCCGGGACAGGGCCTCTCAATCAGCCCCAGCATTTT
>-|TRBV21-1|few|TRBJ1-2
CASSRDPRQSIYGYTF
TGTGCCAGCAGCAGAGACCCTAGACAGTCAATCTATGGCTACACCTTC
>TRBD1|TRBV5-8|-|TRBJ1-5
CASSPLGTGLSQPQHF
TGTGCCAGCAGCCCCCTTGGGACAGGGCTTAGTCAGCCCCAGCATTTT
>-|TRBV5-6|few|TRBJ1-6
CASSFWSLTRGSPLHF
TGTGCCAGCAGCTTTTGGTCTTTGACCCGGGGTTCACCCCTCCACTTT
>-|TRBV4-1|-|TRBJ2-3
CASSQDHPISGDTQYF
TGCGCCAGCAGCCAAGATCACCCTATCTCAGGAGATACGCAGTATTTT
>TRBD1|TRBV30|-|TRBJ1-5
CAWSPAGQGQPQHF
TGTGCCTGGAGCCCCGCTGGACAGGGCCAGCCCCAGCATTTT
>-|TRBV25-1|-|TRBJ1-4
CASSVDKDRGIEEKLFF
TGTGCCAGCAGTGTAGATAAGGATAGGGGGATCGAGGAAAAACTGTTTTTT
>TRBD2|TRBV6-5|-|TRBJ2-1
CASSKTSGRPHGLFF
TGTGCCAGCAGTAAGACTAGCGGGAGGCCCCACGGGCTGTTCTTC
>-|TRBV5-1|-|TRBJ2-3
CASSSSRVDTQYF
TGCGCCAGCAGCTCCTCTAGAGTAGATACGCAGTATTTT
>TRBD1|TRBV4-1|-|TRBJ2-7
CASRKLYRGTYEQYF
TGCGCCAGCAGGAAACTGTACAGGGGTACCTACGAGCAGTACTTC
>TRBD1|TRBV29-1|-|TRBJ1-1
CSVVTGVAFF
TGCAGCGTCGTGACAGGGGTAGCTTTCTTT
>TRBD2|TRBV7-3|-|TRBJ2-1
CASSSLLRGGLNEQFF
TGTGCCAGCAGCTCCCTCCTGCGGGGGGGCTTGAATGAGCAGTTCTTC
>-|TRBV7-3|-|TRBJ1-4
CASSSGTTTTNEKLFF
TGTGCCAGCAGCTCAGGGACAACTACAACTAATGAAAAACTGTTTTTT
>-|TRBV28|-|TRBJ1-3
CASSYDRGGSGNTIYF
TGTGCCAGCAGTTACGACAGAGGGGGTTCTGGAAACACCATATATTTT